Here is one TCR beta chain with its context. Its antigen remains undetermined. Base qualities were left out, and no much larger clone turns up one base away. The data originate from a study of CD8+ T cells in alopecia areata (dated by TCRdb to 2016 to 2019). With respect to the entire study: Treated patients were enrolled in an open-label pilot trial of oral tofacitinib at 5 to 10 mg twice daily for moderate-to-severe alopecia areata. The RNA source kit depended on sample type: the PAXgene miRNA kit for fixed scalp, the miRNeasy kit for PBMCs, and the RNeasy kit for mouse skin. Biopsies were taken from tofacitinib-treated patients at baseline and at 4 and 24 weeks of treatment, and a later scalp biopsy was taken in several of the tofacitinib-treated patients. Scalp tissue and sorted CD4+ and CD8+ peripheral blood T cells from patchy and totalis/universalis alopecia areata patients and from healthy controls were covered by human TCRbeta sequencing. The study used high-throughput TCRbeta sequencing to examine T cell clonal expansion in alopecia areata, in both the C3H/HeJ mouse model and human patients. Tofacitinib was administered for 6 to 18 months, and 6 months of follow-up off drug were then conducted to assess delayed response and recurrence. Scalp clonality was compared among normal scalp (n=4), patchy alopecia areata scalp (n=8), and alopecia totalis/universalis scalp (n=8). TCRbeta CDR3 regions were amplified by immunoSEQ multiplex PCR with 35 Vbeta forward and 13 Jbeta reverse primers. For the treated patients, the SALT score, which quantifies what percentage of scalp surface area is affected, served as the measure of disease severity. What the work shows at the level of the full study, not this receptor alone: Many expanded lesional clones were found to persist in scalp and blood during tofacitinib treatment, and relapse after treatment cessation may be partly explained by this persistence. Because the treated cohort was small and included a single nonresponder, larger studies are needed to assess links between baseline CD8+ expansion and response. Shared TCR sequences between patients were less evident than in mice, which may be partly attributable to HLA diversity in the patient population. Scalp clonality and the number of expanded CD8+ clones among the top 100 scalp clones were significantly decreased by tofacitinib. Compared with normal scalp, lesional scalp, particularly in alopecia totalis/universalis, had higher clonality and more expanded CD8+ clones, which suggests antigenic drive. Unlike mouse skin, where gammadelta T cells dominate, normal human skin contains resident alphabeta T cells that get sequenced too, which complicates analysis of the scalp TCR repertoire.

What the time point label conveys for this sample: four to five weeks on oral tofacitinib. The sample's treatment or condition label is to be understood as: oral pan-JAK inhibitor, 5-10 mg twice daily. Lesional scalp punch biopsies and peripheral blood were obtained from alopecia areata patients. PBMCs were isolated by density centrifugation and stained for CD3, CD4 and CD8, after which CD4+ and CD8+ T cells were sorted on a FACSAria. Taken from the germline V gene, the CDR1 and CDR2 loops are SQVTM and ANQGSEA. V lost 4 bases and J lost 6 bases, and the count of bases not matched to a germline gene is 8. Taken from cysteine to phenylalanine, the CDR3 has 14 residues. Kept here is only the CDR3 DNA, which spans 42 bases and is read in frame from base 1. Receptor amplification or capture employed the immunoSEQ multiplex PCR assay. For TCR sequencing, RNA was extracted from every sample and reverse transcribed into cDNA to serve as template. First-strand cDNA was synthesized using SuperScript III with a 2:1 mix of oligo-dT and random hexamers. Amplification bias was assessed with a synthetic immune receptor repertoire, and residual bias was removed computationally. Under the source paper's analysis protocol: After raw reads were preprocessed to remove errors, the CDR3 was defined following IMGT conventions as running from the conserved cysteine to phenylalanine. Clonality was computed by normalizing Shannon entropy by log2 of the number of productive unique TCRs and subtracting the result from 1. Whether each scalp clone was CD4 or CD8 was inferred by checking scalp TCRbeta sequences against the CD4 and CD8 repertoires from sorted blood. Imported from immuneACCESS, the table was reduced by TCRdb to in-frame sequences with V and J called. These copies leave out some clones; in studies compared against another copy, an unresolved V gene accounts for under half, and the cause of the remainder is not known. D and trimming come from the DNA, and the V and J calls and clone size come from that table. Across this sample there are fewer than 250,000 clones, with about three fifths seen only once. The top ten hold around 0.7% of the sample.

The sequenced sample was CD4+ T cells sorted from blood, obtained at week 4, from a patient treated with tofacitinib. This TCR derives from a human donor with alopecia areata. The V and J genes are TRBV29-1 and TRBJ1-2; a stretch of 10 junction bases matches TRBD1. Read as DNA, the sequence is TGCAGCGTTGCCCGGGACAGGGGAGGTGATGGCTACACCTTC. It encodes CSVARDRGGDGYTF.